The 11 T cell receptor beta chains below all came from one sample that was sequenced in a study of metastatic and nonmetastatic thyroid tumors. Patients were all untreated before their thyroid surgery. TCRdb reanalyzed the PCR reads via MiXCR. The sample has 40,000 or so clones; approximately 19% are singletons. The specimen sequenced was blood. The receptor set was obtained from a female donor with papillary thyroid cancer or a benign thyroid nodule (not recorded which). Some clones in this sample may be carry-over from other donors' samples.

The chain combines TRBV7-9 with TRBJ1-2; maybe TRBD1 (6 bases). Germline loops: CDR1 SEHNR, CDR2 FQNEAQ (reference sequence). V dropped 7 bases and J dropped 4 bases, with 19 bases sitting between them. This CDR3 has 15 residues. Here the CDR3 reads CASTRGQRVGYGYTF. In DNA, the CDR3 is TGTGCCAGCACTAGAGGACAGCGAGTTGGCTATGGCTACACCTTC.

Notes on this clone: Compared with germline, one end of the junction differs, possibly owing to a read error. The chain employs TRBV4-3 and TRBJ2-5; D is uncertain. CDR1 and CDR2 (germline): LGHNA, YSLEER. The CDR3 extends over 15 amino acids. CDR3 amino acids: CASSQVPGVAEPHYF. The CDR3 DNA follows: TGCGCCAGCAGCCAAGTCCCAGGTGTAGCTGAGCCCCATTACTTC.

This clone has ten or more counts. The gene calls are TRBV20-1 and TRBJ2-1; 14 bases map to TRBD2. The CDR3 spans 17 residues. Germline CDR1 DFQATT, CDR2 SNEGSKA (reference sequence). V was pared by 4 bases and J by 6 bases, with 11 bases of the junction left unmatched. The CDR3 protein is CSAKGTSGSGIVNEQFF. The CDR3 coding sequence is TGCAGTGCTAAAGGGACTAGCGGGAGTGGTATAGTCAATGAGCAGTTCTTC.

This clone was recorded at least ten times. This chain links TRBV3-1 with TRBJ2-7, with a weak D call TRBD2 (7 bases). V was clipped by 8 bases and J by 1 base, with 12 bases between them. Germline CDR1 and CDR2: LGHDT and YNNKEL (reference sequence). This CDR3 comprises 13 residues. The CDR3 sequence is CASPKGGSYEQYF. Here the CDR3 DNA reads TGTGCCAGCCCCAAGGGGGGGTCCTACGAGCAGTACTTC.

In this sample, this clone turned up a few times. A read error may explain this, as a much larger clone is one base away. The same CDR3 arises from other DNA sequences in this sample as well. V and J are TRBV15 and TRBJ2-5; tentative D call: TRBD1 (5 bases). Trimming took off 3 bases at V and 3 bases at J, with 11 bases between the two ends. This CDR3 region has 14 residues. In germline, CDR1 is LNHNV, CDR2 YYDKDF (reference sequence). The CDR3 nucleotides are TGTGCCACCAGCAGGGATCCCAGGGAAGAGACCCAGTACTTC. Translated: CATSRDPREETQYF.

In its sample, this clone was seen a few times. This chain joins TRBV19 and TRBJ2-5; 10 bases align to TRBD1. The CDR3 has 13 amino acids. Trimming took 5 bases from V and 5 from J; bases not matched to a gene: 2. Germline values: CDR1 LNHDA, CDR2 SQIVND (reference sequence). Here the CDR3 DNA reads TGTGCCAGTAGTGACAGGGGGCCGGAGACCCAGTACTTC. Protein sequence: CASSDRGPETQYF.

This clone was picked up many times. The rearrangement uses TRBV3-1 and TRBJ1-2; D is uncertain. V lost 5 bases and J 2 bases, leaving 9 bases between the germline ends. The CDR3 runs 13 residues. Germline CDR1 LGHDT, CDR2 YNNKEL (reference sequence). In DNA, the CDR3 is TGTGCCAGCAGCTCTGGTGGGAACTATGGCTACACCTTC. Its translation is CASSSGGNYGYTF.

This clone was counted ten times or more. A single base separates this from a much larger clone, so it may be a read error. At the DNA level, this CDR3 is encoded by other sequences in the same sample as well. This chain connects TRBV12-3 or TRBV12-4 to TRBJ1-5; 9 positions match TRBD1. With V trimmed by 0 bases and J by 6 bases, 6 bases remained unmatched. This CDR3 has 16 residues. CDR3 amino acids: CASSLALGQGFQPQHF. In DNA form, the CDR3 reads TGTGCCAGCAGTTTAGCACTAGGACAGGGGTTTCAGCCCCAGCATTTT.

The rearrangement uses TRBV28 and TRBJ1-3; the D is unclear. V lost 3 bases and J lost 4, with 13 bases in between. The CDR3 has 15 residues. Germline V gives CDR1 MDHEN, CDR2 SYDVKM. The CDR3 bases are TGTGCCAGCAGTTTTGTGGGGTTATCCGGAAACACCATATATTTT. Translation gives CASSFVGLSGNTIYF.

There are many counts of this clone. The chain joins TRBV20-1 to TRBJ2-5, with D tentatively TRBD1 (6 bases). Germline lookup yields CDR1 DFQATT and CDR2 SNEGSKA (reference sequence). CDR3 length: 16 amino acids. The V end lost 2 bases, the J end lost 4 bases, and 20 bases lay between the germline ends. DNA of the CDR3: TGCAGTGCTAGATCGAAGCACAGGGTTTTGAGAGAGACCCAGTACTTC. Its translation: CSARSKHRVLRETQYF.

This clone was observed many times. Sequence at one end of the junction differs from germline and may be a read error. J is TRBJ1-4 and V is TRBV28; the D is unclear. CDR1 is MDHEN and CDR2 is SYDVKM in the germline V gene. The CDR3 is 11 amino acids. CDR3: CASSSIEKLFF. The CDR3 DNA reads TGTGCCAGCAGTTCTATTGAAAAGCTGTTTTTT.